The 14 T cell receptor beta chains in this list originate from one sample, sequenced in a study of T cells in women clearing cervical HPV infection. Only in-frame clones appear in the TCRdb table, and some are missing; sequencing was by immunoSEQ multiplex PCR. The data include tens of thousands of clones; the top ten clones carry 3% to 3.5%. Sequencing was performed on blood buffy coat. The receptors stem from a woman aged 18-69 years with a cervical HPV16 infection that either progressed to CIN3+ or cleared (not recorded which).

CDR3 amino acids: CASSLVGGGPYNEQFF. CDR3 bases read: TGTGCCAGCAGCTTGGTTGGCGGGGGGCCCTACAATGAG. The chain recombines TRBV5-4 with TRBJ2-1; TRBD2 aligns across 8 bases. The CDR3 goes on 3 residues after the read ends, and that part is filled in from the germline J gene. The V segment lost 0 bases and the J segment 2 bases; nucleotides outside the gene matches: 4. Looked up from germline, CDR1 is SGHNT and CDR2 is YYREEE (reference sequence). The length of the CDR3 is 16 residues.

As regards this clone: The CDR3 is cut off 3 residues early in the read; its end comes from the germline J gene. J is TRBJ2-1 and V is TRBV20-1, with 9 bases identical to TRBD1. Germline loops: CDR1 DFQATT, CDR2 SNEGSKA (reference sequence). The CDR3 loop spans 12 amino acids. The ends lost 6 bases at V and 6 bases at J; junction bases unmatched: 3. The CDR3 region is CSALGQGNEQFF. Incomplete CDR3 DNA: TGCAGTGCCCTGGGACAGGGCAATGAG.

The CDR3 bases that were read are TGCAGTGCTAACACCGGGACTCAGCCG. This encodes CSANTGTQP. The full-length CDR3 reads as CSANTGTQPQYF. The chain couples TRBV20-1 to TRBJ2-3; tentative D call: TRBD2 (6 bases). The read falls 3 residues short of the CDR3 end, and the missing part is taken from the germline J gene. Germline CDR1 and CDR2: DFQATT and SNEGSKA (reference sequence). The CDR3 runs 12 residues.

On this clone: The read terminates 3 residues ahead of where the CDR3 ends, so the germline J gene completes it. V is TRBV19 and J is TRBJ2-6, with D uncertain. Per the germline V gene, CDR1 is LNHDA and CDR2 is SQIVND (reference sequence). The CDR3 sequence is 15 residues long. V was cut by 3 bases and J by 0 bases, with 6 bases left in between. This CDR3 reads CASSMSGSGANVLTF. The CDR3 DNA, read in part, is TGTGCCAGTAGTATGTCAGGCTCTGGGGCCAACGTC.

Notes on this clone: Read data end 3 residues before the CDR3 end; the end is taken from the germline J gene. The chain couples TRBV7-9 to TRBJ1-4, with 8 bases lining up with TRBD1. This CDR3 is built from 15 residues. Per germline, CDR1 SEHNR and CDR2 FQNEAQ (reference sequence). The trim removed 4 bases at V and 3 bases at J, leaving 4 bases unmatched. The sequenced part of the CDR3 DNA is TGTGCCAGCAGCTCTATACAGGGGGCTAATGAAAAA. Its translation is CASSSIQGANEK. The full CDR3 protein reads CASSSIQGANEKLFF. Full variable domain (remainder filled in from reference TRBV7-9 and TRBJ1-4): DTGVSQNPRHKITKRGQNVTFRCDPISEHNRLYWYRQTLGQGPEFLTYFQNEAQLEKSRLLSDRFSAERPKGSFSTLEIQRTEQGDSAMYLCASSSIQGANEKLFFGSGTQLSVL.

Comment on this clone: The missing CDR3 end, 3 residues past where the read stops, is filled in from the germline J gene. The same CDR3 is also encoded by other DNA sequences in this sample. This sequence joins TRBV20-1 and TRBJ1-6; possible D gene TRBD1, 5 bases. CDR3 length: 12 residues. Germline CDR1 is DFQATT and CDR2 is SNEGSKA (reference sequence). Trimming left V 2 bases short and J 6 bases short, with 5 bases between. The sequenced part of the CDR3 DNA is TGCAGTGCTAGAAGGGGTAATTCACCC. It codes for CSARRGNSP. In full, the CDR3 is CSARRGNSPLHF.

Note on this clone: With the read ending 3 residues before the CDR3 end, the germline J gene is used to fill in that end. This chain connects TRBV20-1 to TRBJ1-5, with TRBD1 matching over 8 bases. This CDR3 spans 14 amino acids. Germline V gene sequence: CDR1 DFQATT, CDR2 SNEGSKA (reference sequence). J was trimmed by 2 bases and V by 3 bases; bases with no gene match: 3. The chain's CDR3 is CSARAGQGNQPQHF. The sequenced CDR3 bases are TGCAGTGCTAGGGCGGGACAGGGCAATCAGCCC.

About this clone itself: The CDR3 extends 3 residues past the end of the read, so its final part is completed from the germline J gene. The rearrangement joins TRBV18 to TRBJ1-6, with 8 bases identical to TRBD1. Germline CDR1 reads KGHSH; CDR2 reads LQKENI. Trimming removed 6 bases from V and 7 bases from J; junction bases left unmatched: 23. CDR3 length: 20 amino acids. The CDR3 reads CASSPNRDRISLRGNSPLHF. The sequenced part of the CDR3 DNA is TGTGCCAGCTCCCCTAACAGGGACAGGATCAGCTTAAGGGGAAATTCACCC.

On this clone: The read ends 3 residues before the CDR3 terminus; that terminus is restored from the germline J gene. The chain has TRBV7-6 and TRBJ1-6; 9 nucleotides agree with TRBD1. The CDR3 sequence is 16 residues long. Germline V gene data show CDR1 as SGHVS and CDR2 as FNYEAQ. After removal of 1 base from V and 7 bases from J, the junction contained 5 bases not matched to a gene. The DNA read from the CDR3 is TGTGCCAGCAGCTTAGATCGAACAGGGGGCAATTCACCC. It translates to CASSLDRTGGNSP. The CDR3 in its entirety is CASSLDRTGGNSPLHF.

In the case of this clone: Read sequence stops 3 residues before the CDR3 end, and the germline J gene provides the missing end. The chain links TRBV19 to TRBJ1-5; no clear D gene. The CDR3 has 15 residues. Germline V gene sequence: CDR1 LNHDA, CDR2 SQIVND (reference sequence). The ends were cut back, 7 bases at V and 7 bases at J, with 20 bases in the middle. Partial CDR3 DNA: TGTGCCAGTAATCGATTGGACTCCAGTCTGCAGCCC. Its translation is CASNRLDSSLQP. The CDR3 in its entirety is CASNRLDSSLQPQHF.

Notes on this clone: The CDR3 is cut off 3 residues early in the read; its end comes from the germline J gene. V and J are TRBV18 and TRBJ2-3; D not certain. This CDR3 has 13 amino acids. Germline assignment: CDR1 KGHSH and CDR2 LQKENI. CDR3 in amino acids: CASSKGREETQYF. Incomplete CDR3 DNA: TGTGCCAGCTCAAAGGGTCGAGAAGAGACG.

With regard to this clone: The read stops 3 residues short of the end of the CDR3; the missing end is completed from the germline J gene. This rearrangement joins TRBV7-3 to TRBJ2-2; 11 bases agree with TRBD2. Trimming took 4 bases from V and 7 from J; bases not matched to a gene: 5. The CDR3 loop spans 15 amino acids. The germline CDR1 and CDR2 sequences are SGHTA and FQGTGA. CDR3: CASSSGLAGHGELFF. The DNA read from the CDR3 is TGTGCCAGCAGCTCAGGACTAGCGGGTCACGGGGAG.

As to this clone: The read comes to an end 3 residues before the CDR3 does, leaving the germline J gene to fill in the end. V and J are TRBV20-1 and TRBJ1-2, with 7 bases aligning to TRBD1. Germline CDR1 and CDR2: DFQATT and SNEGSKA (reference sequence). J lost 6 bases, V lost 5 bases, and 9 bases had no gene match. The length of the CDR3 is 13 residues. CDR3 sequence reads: CSAYTDRRDGYTF. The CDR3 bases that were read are TGCAGTGCTTACACGGACAGGAGGGATGGC.

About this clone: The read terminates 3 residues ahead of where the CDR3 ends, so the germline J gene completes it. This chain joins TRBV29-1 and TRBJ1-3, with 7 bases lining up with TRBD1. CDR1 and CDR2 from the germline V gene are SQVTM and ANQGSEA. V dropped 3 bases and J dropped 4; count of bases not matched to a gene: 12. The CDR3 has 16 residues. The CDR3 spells CSVDLPTGRGGNTIYF. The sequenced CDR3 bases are TGCAGCGTTGACCTTCCGACAGGGCGAGGGGGAAACACC.